This TCR beta chain was documented in a study of cytomegalovirus exposure and HLA in healthy donors. Points from the study as a whole: Several of the most significant clusters appeared linked to common viral pathogens, based on a later analysis. Based on reports, TCR beta sequences accurately predicted HLA-A and HLA-B alleles for most subjects. Owing to their indistinguishability, certain V segments, notably TRBV6-2 and TRBV6-3, were excluded.

This CDR3 has 14 residues. Per the germline V gene, CDR1 is SGHAT and CDR2 is FQNNGV. The V gene end was trimmed by 4 bases and the J gene end by 6 bases; junction bases not matched to a gene: 9. Researchers ran the PCR with 60 Vbeta and 13 Jbeta primers. Using immunoSEQ multiplex PCR, the repertoire was profiled, and TCRdb retains in-frame clones only, with some absent. Of approximately 120,000 clones in the sample, roughly 69% were seen once. On this clone itself: What it recognizes is unknown.

Sample: PBMCs. The source of this sequence is a human donor in good health. The chain joins TRBV11-2 to TRBJ2-7, with 7 bases that match TRBD2. CDR3 sequence: CASSYRTSGVEQYF. The CDR3 nucleotides read TGTGCCAGCAGCTACAGGACTAGTGGGGTCGAGCAGTACTTC.